The 31 T cell receptor beta chains listed next were all sequenced from one sample in a study of post-analysis software for immune sequencing data (dated by TCRdb to 2014 to 2015). No antigens are known for them. Overall results and qualifications from the work: Significantly higher frequencies in patients than in controls were found for roughly five TRBV segments, including TRBV5-6, TRBV5-1 and TRBV20-1.

Library preparation used PCR. Sequenced using an Illumina HiSeq 2500. To reduce PCR and sequencing biases, unique molecular identifiers were incorporated into the TCR beta cDNA libraries. TCRdb's own reprocessing of the public reads used fastp at Q25 and MiXCR and kept productive beta chains. Rows matching on CDR3 protein sequence are summarized as one entry with the most common DNA and genes. The sample table holds fewer than 900,000 distinct CDR3 sequences, of which approximately 44% were seen once. Over 4.5% of the sample is in the top ten clones. The specimen was blood. The source of these receptors is a girl between 10 and 17 years old with multiple sclerosis.

This chain joins TRBV4-3 and TRBJ2-7, with D perhaps matching TRBD2 (5 bases). The ends were cut back, 0 bases at V and 3 bases at J, with 12 bases in the middle. Germline CDR1 is LGHNA and CDR2 is YSLEER. The CDR3 runs 15 residues. Here the CDR3 DNA reads TGCGCCAGCAGCCAAGAGGACTGGGGTGACTACGAGCAGTACTTC. It encodes CASSQEDWGDYEQYF.

V is TRBV4-2 and J is TRBJ2-5; 7 bases are shared with TRBD1. The CDR3 has 17 residues. CDR1 and CDR2 from the germline V gene are LGHNA and YNFKEQ. The junction had 9 bases not matched to a gene; V was cut back by 0 bases and J by 2 bases. As DNA, the CDR3 is TGTGCCAGCAGCCAAGAACCGGGACCCAGGGGGCAAGAGACCCAGTACTTC. As protein: CASSQEPGPRGQETQYF.

The chain employs TRBV6-2 or TRBV6-3 and TRBJ2-7, with a possible D match to TRBD2 (6 bases). CDR1 is MNHEY and CDR2 is SVGEGT in the germline V gene. The CDR3 contains 15 residues. V lost 2 bases, J lost 0 bases, and 11 bases lay in between. CDR3: CASSYGGTSSYEQYF. CDR3 in DNA: TGTGCCAGCAGTTACGGCGGGACGAGCTCCTACGAGCAGTACTTC.

This chain uses TRBV6-5 with TRBJ2-5; D uncertain. The V end was cut by 9 bases, the J end by 2 bases, with 10 bases between. This CDR3 comprises 12 residues. Germline values: CDR1 MNHEY, CDR2 SVGAGI. The CDR3 bases are TGTGCCAGTACAGATATACAAGAGACCCAGTACTTC. Amino acids: CASTDIQETQYF.

This chain connects TRBV15 to TRBJ2-1, with 11 bases matching TRBD2. Per germline, CDR1 LNHNV and CDR2 YYDKDF (reference sequence). J lost 4 bases, V lost 5 bases, and 7 bases had no gene match. This CDR3 is built from 16 residues. This chain's CDR3 is CATSAATSGTYNEQFF. The CDR3, as DNA: TGTGCCACCAGCGCTGCGACTAGCGGGACTTACAATGAGCAGTTCTTC.

The chain uses TRBV10-3 and TRBJ2-7; D assignment may be TRBD1 or TRBD2 (6 bases each). The CDR3 length is 11 residues. Germline CDR1 and CDR2: ENHRY and SYGVKD. V lost 11 bases and J lost 5, with 13 bases in between. The CDR3 nucleotides read TGTGCCGTAGGGGGGCAGGACGAGCAGTACTTC. Residues: CAVGGQDEQYF.

The genes are TRBV7-2 and TRBJ2-5; D is perhaps TRBD2 (6 bases). V was trimmed by 1 base and J by 2 bases, leaving 14 bases between them. This CDR3 spans 16 amino acids. Germline loops: CDR1 SGHTA, CDR2 FQGNSA. The CDR3 nucleotides are TGTGCCAGCAGCTTAGATTGGTTGGGAGGACAAGAGACCCAGTACTTC. It encodes CASSLDWLGGQETQYF.

This sequence joins TRBV4-2 and TRBJ2-7, with 13 bases that match TRBD2. The CDR3 spans 19 residues. Per the germline V gene, CDR1 is LGHNA and CDR2 is YNFKEQ. Trimming removed 1 base from V and 3 bases from J; junction bases left unmatched: 12. The CDR3 region has the DNA TGTGCCAGCAGCCAAGGTTTGGGACGGAGGACTAGCGGGAGCTACGAGCAGTACTTC. Amino acids: CASSQGLGRRTSGSYEQYF.

The chain employs TRBV12-3 or TRBV12-4 and TRBJ2-5, with 8 nucleotides matching TRBD2. The CDR3 consists of 15 residues. The ends lost 3 bases at V and 4 bases at J; junction bases unmatched: 7. CDR3 region: CASSFRSAGGETQYF. For the CDR3, the DNA is TGTGCCAGCAGTTTTAGATCGGCGGGAGGAGAGACCCAGTACTTC.

This clonotype was picked up a small number of times. The chain carries TRBV24-1 and TRBJ2-1, with 7 bases that match TRBD2. The CDR3 spans 16 residues. Looked up from germline, CDR1 is KGHDR and CDR2 is SFDVKD. After removal of 9 bases from V and 0 bases from J, the junction contained 10 bases not matched to a gene. DNA of the CDR3: TGTGCCACCGGTCTCAACGGCGGGAGCTCCTACAATGAGCAGTTCTTC. Protein: CATGLNGGSSYNEQFF.

This chain connects TRBV7-2 to TRBJ2-5; D call uncertain. V dropped 2 bases and J dropped 0 bases, with 7 bases sitting between them. CDR3 length equals 14 residues. Germline V gene sequence: CDR1 SGHTA, CDR2 FQGNSA. The CDR3 reads CASSLLNNQETQYF. CDR3 bases: TGTGCCAGCAGCTTATTAAATAACCAAGAGACCCAGTACTTC.

This chain joins TRBV2 and TRBJ2-1, with D tentatively TRBD2 (8 bases). Trimming removed 3 bases from V and 5 bases from J, with 20 bases in between. The CDR3 runs to 17 residues. From germline, CDR1 is SNHLY and CDR2 FYNNEI. CDR3 bases: TGTGCCAGCAGTGATTCCCCGGGACTAGGGACAGACAATGAGCAGTTCTTC. Protein product: CASSDSPGLGTDNEQFF.

The V and J genes are TRBV12-3 or TRBV12-4 and TRBJ1-6; 10 bases align to TRBD1. V was clipped by 6 bases and J by 9 bases; unmatched bases: 8. The CDR3 totals 15 residues. The CDR3: CASSPDRGGGSPLHF. The CDR3, as DNA: TGTGCCAGCAGCCCGGACAGGGGGGGAGGTTCACCCCTCCACTTT.

The rearrangement uses TRBV7-8 and TRBJ1-2, with TRBD1 matching over 8 bases. This CDR3 spans 14 amino acids. CDR1 and CDR2 (germline): SGHVS, FQNEAQ. J was trimmed by 4 bases and V by 5 bases; bases with no gene match: 6. Here the CDR3 reads CASSPRGPGYGYTF. In DNA form, the CDR3 reads TGTGCCAGCAGCCCCAGGGGGCCCGGCTATGGCTACACCTTC. The full variable domain, rest sourced from reference TRBV7-8 and TRBJ1-2, is GAGVSQSPRYKVAKRGQDVALRCDPISGHVSLFWYQQALGQGPEFLTYFQNEAQLDKSGLPSDRFFAERPEGSVSTLKIQRTQQEDSAVYLCASSPRGPGYGYTFGSGTRLTVV.

The V and J genes are TRBV28 and TRBJ2-7; 7 positions agree with TRBD2. The CDR3 has 16 amino acids. The germline V gene has CDR1 MDHEN and CDR2 SYDVKM. Trimming removed 2 bases from V and 3 bases from J; junction bases left unmatched: 10. The CDR3 spells CASSLSKRDLNYEQYF. For the CDR3, the DNA is TGTGCCAGCAGTTTAAGTAAGCGGGATCTCAACTACGAGCAGTACTTC.

The chain recombines TRBV10-3 with TRBJ2-5; 11 bases align to TRBD1. The CDR3 has 18 amino acids. CDR1 is ENHRY, CDR2 SYGVKD, per germline. Trimming removed 5 bases from V and 5 bases from J; junction bases left unmatched: 16. CDR3 nucleotide sequence: TGTGCCATCAGTAACCACCCAACAAAGGACAGGGGGCTTGAGACCCAGTACTTC. Residues: CAISNHPTKDRGLETQYF.

The chain links TRBV29-1 to TRBJ1-4, with D uncertain. The CDR3 is 12 amino acids. Germline values: CDR1 SQVTM, CDR2 ANQGSEA. V lost 7 bases to trimming and J lost 8 bases, with 14 bases between them. CDR3 region: CSADLTLEKLFF. DNA of the CDR3: TGCAGCGCGGACCTCACGCTCGAAAAACTGTTTTTT.

The count of this clonotype is one. The chain uses TRBV6-1 and TRBJ2-7; 9 bases line up with TRBD1. The ends lost 9 bases at V and 2 bases at J; junction bases unmatched: 11. The CDR3 has 15 residues. Germline CDR1 is MNHNS and CDR2 is SASEGT. For the CDR3, the DNA is TGTGCCAGTCTCCCACACAGGGGGCGAACCTACGAGCAGTACTTC. Translation: CASLPHRGRTYEQYF.

This sequence joins TRBV7-2 and TRBJ2-7, with D hard to call. The CDR3 totals 14 residues. Trimming took off 0 bases at V and 2 bases at J, with 8 bases between the two ends. The V gene's germline CDR1 is SGHTA and CDR2 FQGNSA. The CDR3 DNA reads as TGTGCCAGCAGCTTAGCGCGGCAGCCCTACGAGCAGTACTTC. Residues: CASSLARQPYEQYF.

With respect to this clonotype: One end of the junction is discordant with germline, which a read error may explain. The rearrangement uses TRBV2 and TRBJ2-3; TRBD2 is a possible D gene (6 bases). CDR1 and CDR2 from the germline V gene are SNHLY and FYNNEI. The CDR3 loop spans 13 amino acids. The CDR3 nucleotides read TGTGCCAGCAGGGAAGAGACCGGGGGAGCAAAGTATTTT. Its translation: CASREETGGAKYF.

CDR3 in DNA: TGTGCCAGCAGCTTGTCGGGGAAAGGCACTGAAGCTTTCTTT. It is translated as CASSLSGKGTEAFF. The rearrangement links TRBV7-9 to TRBJ1-1; D ambiguous. This CDR3 spans 14 amino acids. Between the trimmed V and J ends, which lost 3 bases and 4 bases, there was a span of 12 bases. Germline values: CDR1 SEHNR, CDR2 FQNEAQ (reference sequence).

This chain connects TRBV4-3 to TRBJ1-4; TRBD1 might be the D (5 bases). The V gene lost 0 bases and the J gene lost 7 bases, with 15 bases spanning the gap. The CDR3 extends over 16 amino acids. Germline assignment: CDR1 LGHNA and CDR2 YSLEER. In nucleotides, the CDR3 is TGCGCCAGCAGCCAAGATCGGCGAGGGGTGGGTGAAAAACTGTTTTTT. Its protein product is CASSQDRRGVGEKLFF.

A few counts support this clonotype. The chain joins TRBV5-1 to TRBJ2-1, with D maybe TRBD1 (5 bases). CDR3 length equals 17 residues. CDR1 is SGHRS, CDR2 YFSETQ, per germline. Trimming took 0 bases from V and 6 from J, leaving 19 bases between them. CDR3 DNA: TGCGCCAGCAGCTTGGTTCCCCAGGGCGTAATGTCCAATGAGCAGTTCTTC. This encodes CASSLVPQGVMSNEQFF.

This clonotype was seen a handful of times. The chain recombines TRBV29-1 with TRBJ2-7; no definite D call. The germline V gene has CDR1 SQVTM and CDR2 ANQGSEA. Trimming took 1 base from V and 2 from J, leaving 6 bases between them. There are 12 residues in the CDR3. The CDR3 DNA follows: TGCAGCGTTGAAGTTCAGGCCTACGAGCAGTACTTC. Its translation is CSVEVQAYEQYF.

The chain employs TRBV7-9 and TRBJ2-1, with D uncertain. CDR1 is SEHNR, CDR2 FQNEAQ, per germline (reference sequence). Trimming removed 0 bases at V and 2 bases at J, with 11 bases between. This CDR3 spans 16 amino acids. This CDR3 is CASSLAGLGPYNEQFF. In DNA form, the CDR3 reads TGTGCCAGCAGCTTAGCAGGGCTCGGCCCCTACAATGAGCAGTTCTTC. Supplemented by reference TRBV7-9 and TRBJ2-1, the full variable domain reads DTGVSQNPRHKITKRGQNVTFRCDPISEHNRLYWYRQTLGQGPEFLTYFQNEAQLEKSRLLSDRFSAERPKGSFSTLEIQRTEQGDSAMYLCASSLAGLGPYNEQFFGPGTRLTVL.

This clonotype was counted between two and nine times. The rearrangement uses TRBV20-1 and TRBJ2-1; maybe TRBD2 (6 bases). Trimming stripped 0 bases from V and 4 bases from J, with 19 bases between. The CDR3 sequence is 17 residues long. The germline V gene has CDR1 DFQATT and CDR2 SNEGSKA (reference sequence). CDR3 in amino acids: CSARDPRGWEEYNEQFF. In DNA form, the CDR3 reads TGCAGTGCTAGAGACCCGAGAGGGTGGGAGGAATACAATGAGCAGTTCTTC.

The J gene is TRBJ2-1, the V gene TRBV7-3, with 8 positions matching TRBD1. The CDR3 contains 18 residues. V was clipped by 5 bases and J by 5 bases; unmatched bases: 17. The germline V gene encodes CDR1 SGHTA and CDR2 FQGTGA. CDR3 in DNA: TGTGCCAGCAGCCCCCAGGGGGCGGACGATCCGGAAAACAATGAGCAGTTCTTC. This translates into CASSPQGADDPENNEQFF.

This clonotype was picked up a small number of times. The chain joins TRBV7-2 to TRBJ2-5; 8 bases match TRBD1. Germline V gives CDR1 SGHTA, CDR2 FQGNSA. J was trimmed by 5 bases and V by 7 bases; bases with no gene match: 6. The CDR3 is 13 residues long. In DNA form, the CDR3 reads TGTGCCAGCACCCTCAACAGGGGGGAGACCCAGTACTTC. It codes for CASTLNRGETQYF.

This clonotype was seen a handful of times. The rearrangement uses TRBV20-1 and TRBJ2-1; 8 bases fit TRBD2. Trimming removed 3 bases from V and 5 bases from J; junction bases left unmatched: 9. This CDR3 is built from 15 residues. Germline V gives CDR1 DFQATT, CDR2 SNEGSKA (reference sequence). The DNA of the CDR3 is TGCAGTGCTAGCCCCCCTAGCGGGCGAGACAATGAGCAGTTCTTC. This translates into CSASPPSGRDNEQFF.

The chain carries TRBV29-1 and TRBJ1-2; maybe TRBD1 (5 bases). Germline-derived CDR1 and CDR2 are SQVTM and ANQGSEA. The CDR3 loop spans 11 amino acids. Trimming pared 3 bases from V and 5 bases from J, leaving 7 bases between. CDR3 DNA sequence: TGCAGCGTTGATGGGGGTTATGGCTACACCTTC. Protein product: CSVDGGYGYTF. Together with reference TRBV29-1 and TRBJ1-2, the CDR3 gives the full variable domain: SAVISQKPSRDICQRGTSLTIQCQVDSQVTMMFWYRQQPGQSLTLIATANQGSEATYESGFVIDKFPISRPNLTFSTLTVSNMSPEDSSIYLCSVDGGYGYTFGSGTRLTVV.

The J gene is TRBJ2-1, the V gene TRBV20-1, with 13 bases identical to TRBD2. The CDR3 is 14 amino acids. With 6 bases clipped from V and 9 bases from J, the junction kept 8 bases outside the gene matches. Per the germline V gene, CDR1 is DFQATT and CDR2 is SNEGSKA (reference sequence). CDR3 coding DNA: TGCAGTGCCGTAACTAGCGGGAGGGCCAGTGAGCAGTTCTTC. Its translation is CSAVTSGRASEQFF.